This T cell receptor beta chain was sequenced during a study of blood T cell repertoires in COVID-19. Study summary: From the United States, Italy and Spain came samples of acute and convalescent COVID-19. From T cells, B-cell-depleted T cells, or PBMCs came the material, which was cDNA or gDNA.

In the authors' methods: Reference gene primers were amplified, and this amplification served to estimate nucleated cell counts. Using immunoSEQ multiplex PCR, the repertoire was profiled, and TCRdb retains in-frame clones only, with some absent. The DNA gave D and trimming, while V, J and clone size come from that table. This sample yields 70,000 to 100,000 clones, of which about 86% are seen a single time; about 8% belongs to the top ten. The CDR3 has 14 residues. The V gene's germline CDR1 is SGHRS and CDR2 YFSETQ. J gave up 5 bases and V 4 bases, and 7 bases lay outside the gene matches. The V gene is TRBV5-1, the J gene TRBJ2-3, with 7 positions matching TRBD1. The source is an older woman with acute or convalescent COVID-19. What was sequenced was peripheral blood. The CDR3 DNA follows: TGCGCCAGCAGCAACGGACAGGATATAGATACGCAGTATTTT. Its translation: CASSNGQDIDTQYF.